The present entry profiles one T cell receptor beta chain with its context. The antigen remains unidentified. The V gene's germline CDR1 is SGHTA and CDR2 FQGNSA. The J segment lost 9 bases and the V segment lost 1 base, leaving 6 bases of the junction unmatched. The CDR3 spans 14 residues. This entry belongs to a study of T cell responses to AZD1222 COVID-19 vaccine. Study results and limitations: Repertoires were collected only later (after the peak T cell response had occurred). Targeting of unmutated variant regions was reportedly seen in nearly half of spike-specific TCRs.

Data came from immunoSEQ multiplex PCR; TCRdb stores just in-frame clones and leaves some out. The sample has some 5,000 clones; around 91% are singletons. The TCR sequence derives from an adult who received the AZD1222 COVID-19 vaccine. The source was peripheral blood, collected 28 days after the second AZD1222 dose. V usage is TRBV7-2 and J usage is TRBJ2-5, with TRBD2 matching over 9 bases. The CDR3 reads CASSLDPSGAAQYF. In nucleotides, the CDR3 is TGTGCCAGCAGCTTAGATCCTAGCGGGGCGGCCCAGTACTTC.